The present TCR beta chain was sequenced within a study of blood T cells in healthy people across ages. This clonotype has ten or more counts. The second PCR ran about 6 to 12 cycles with a sample-barcoded 5' primer and J-beta primers. A tag from a template-switch adaptor with 12 random nucleotides marked each cDNA molecule. Researchers report that each sample yielded at least 3 million CDR3-containing paired-end reads. One entry per CDR3 protein results from TCRdb running MiXCR on the 5' RACE reads. The sample contains around 900,000 distinct CDR3 sequences, just over 50% of which appear only once. CDR1 SGHAT and CDR2 FQNNGV come from the germline V gene. The length of the CDR3 is 15 residues. Trimming took 1 base from V and 3 from J, leaving 11 bases between them. Whenever a sample was processed, at least 6 million PBMCs were isolated. Extracted total RNA amounted to at least 6 micrograms for each sample.

This clonotype was obtained from a woman aged 55-69 years in good health. The sequenced sample was blood. This rearrangement joins TRBV11-2 to TRBJ2-3, with a weak D call TRBD1 (6 bases). In nucleotides, the CDR3 is TGTGCCAGCAGCTTAGGGCTGGGGGCGACAGATACGCAGTATTTT. Its translation is CASSLGLGATDTQYF. Based on the CDR3 plus reference TRBV11-2 and TRBJ2-3, the full variable domain is EAGVAQSPRYKIIEKRQSVAFWCNPISGHATLYWYQQILGQGPKLLIQFQNNGVVDDSQLPKDRFSAERLKGVDSTLKIQPAKLEDSAVYLCASSLGLGATDTQYFGPGTRLTVL.